This TCR beta chain appears in the sequencing data of a study of T cells after yellow fever vaccination. The CDR3 runs 14 residues. Germline CDR1 is SGHRS and CDR2 is YFSETQ. This clonotype was counted ten times or more. Relative to the germline gene, one junction end is altered; a read error may explain this. Production of TCR cDNA was by 5'RACE template switching, which also added a universal primer site and UMIs. Each CDR3 protein gets one entry after TCRdb re-called the 5' RACE reads with MiXCR. The sample lists around 310,000 distinct CDR3 sequences, 4% seen once, with 20% to 25% in the top ten. The specimen comprised PBMCs, sampled 5 days after the yellow fever booster vaccination. The sequence was collected from a man aged 18 to 29 who received the YFV17D yellow fever vaccine. The V gene is TRBV5-1, the J gene TRBJ2-3; no definite D call. This CDR3 reads CASSLGSSTDTQYF. The CDR3 coding sequence is TGTGCCAGCAGCTTAGGCTCAAGCACAGATACGCAGTATTTT.